This T cell receptor beta chain stems from a study of T cell responses to AZD1222 COVID-19 vaccine. The CDR3 is 13 amino acids. The trim removed 11 bases at V and 1 base at J, leaving 5 bases unmatched. In germline, CDR1 is ENHRY, CDR2 SYGVKD. Concerning this clone: Its target is unknown.

Profiling relied on immunoSEQ multiplex PCR, and the TCRdb table lists in-frame clones only, not all of them. The sample holds 150,000 to 200,000 clones, approximately 90% seen once. Study-level findings and limits: Targets within unmutated variant regions were reportedly found for nearly half of spike-specific TCRs. It should be noted that donors were predominantly white British and more often female, and clonal diversity was possibly underestimated. Only a handful of AZD1222 recipients were seropositive at baseline. Dominant CD4 TCR responses targeted spike regions 160-218 and 743-854.

The sequencing used peripheral blood, collected on day 0 of AZD1222 vaccination. This chain uses TRBV10-3 with TRBJ2-1; 7 bases match TRBD2. This receptor was identified in an adult in good health. CDR3: CAAGGKSYNEQFF. The DNA for the CDR3 is TGTGCCGCCGGGGGGAAGTCCTACAATGAGCAGTTCTTC.